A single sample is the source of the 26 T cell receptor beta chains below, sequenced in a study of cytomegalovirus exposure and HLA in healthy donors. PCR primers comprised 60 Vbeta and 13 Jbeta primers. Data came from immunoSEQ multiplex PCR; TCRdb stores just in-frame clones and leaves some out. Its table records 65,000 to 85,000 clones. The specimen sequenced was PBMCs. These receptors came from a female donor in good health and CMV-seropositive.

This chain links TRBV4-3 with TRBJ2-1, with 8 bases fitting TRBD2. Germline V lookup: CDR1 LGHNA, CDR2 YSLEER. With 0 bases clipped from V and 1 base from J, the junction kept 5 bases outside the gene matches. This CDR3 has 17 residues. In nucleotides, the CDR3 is TGCGCCAGCAGCCAAGATTTAAGCGGGGGTTCCTACAATGAGCAGTTCTTC. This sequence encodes CASSQDLSGGSYNEQFF.

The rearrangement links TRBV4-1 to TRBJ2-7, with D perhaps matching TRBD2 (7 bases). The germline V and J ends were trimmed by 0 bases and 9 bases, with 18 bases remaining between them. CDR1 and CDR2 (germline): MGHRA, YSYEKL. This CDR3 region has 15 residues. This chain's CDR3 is CASSQDGGGLVAQYF. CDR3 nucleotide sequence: TGCGCCAGCAGCCAAGACGGCGGGGGCCTAGTAGCGCAGTACTTC.

Here the CDR3 DNA reads TGTGCCAGCAGTGACTCGGCAGGGGTTCAGCCCCAGCATTTT. Protein: CASSDSAGVQPQHF. The chain carries TRBV6-4 and TRBJ1-5; D may be TRBD1 (6 bases). Germline lookup yields CDR1 MRHNA and CDR2 SNTAGT. V dropped 0 bases and J dropped 6 bases, with 9 bases sitting between them. This CDR3 region has 14 residues.

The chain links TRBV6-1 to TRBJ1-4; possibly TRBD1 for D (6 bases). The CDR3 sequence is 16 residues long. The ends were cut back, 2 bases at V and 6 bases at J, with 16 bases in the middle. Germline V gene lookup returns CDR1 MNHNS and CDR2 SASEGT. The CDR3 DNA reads TGTGCCAGCAGTGAAATTCATCGGGGGGGCCATGAAAAACTGTTTTTT. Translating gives CASSEIHRGGHEKLFF.

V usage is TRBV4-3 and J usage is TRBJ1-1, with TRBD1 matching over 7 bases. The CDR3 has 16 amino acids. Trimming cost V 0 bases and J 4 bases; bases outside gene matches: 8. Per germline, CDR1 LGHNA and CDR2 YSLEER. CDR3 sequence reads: CASSQDKGGRGTEAFF. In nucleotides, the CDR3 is TGCGCCAGCAGCCAAGATAAAGGGGGCAGAGGCACTGAAGCTTTCTTT.

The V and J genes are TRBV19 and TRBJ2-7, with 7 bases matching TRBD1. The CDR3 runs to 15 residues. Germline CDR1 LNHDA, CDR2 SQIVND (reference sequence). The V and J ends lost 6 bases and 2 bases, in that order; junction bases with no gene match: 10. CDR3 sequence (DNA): TGTGCCAGTAGCGACTCCGGGACAGACCCCTACGAGCAGTACTTC. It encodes CASSDSGTDPYEQYF. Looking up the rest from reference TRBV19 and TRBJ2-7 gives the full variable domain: DGGITQSPKYLFRKEGQNVTLSCEQNLNHDAMYWYRQDPGQGLRLIYYSQIVNDFQKGDIAEGYSVSREKKESFPLTVTSAQKNPTAFYLCASSDSGTDPYEQYFGPGTRLTVT.

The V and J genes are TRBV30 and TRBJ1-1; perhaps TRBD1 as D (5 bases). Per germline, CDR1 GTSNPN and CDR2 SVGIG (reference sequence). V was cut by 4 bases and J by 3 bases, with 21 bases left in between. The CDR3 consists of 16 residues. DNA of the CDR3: TGTGCCTGGACAAACTGGGGTGGGGGGAAGTACACTGAAGCTTTCTTT. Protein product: CAWTNWGGGKYTEAFF.

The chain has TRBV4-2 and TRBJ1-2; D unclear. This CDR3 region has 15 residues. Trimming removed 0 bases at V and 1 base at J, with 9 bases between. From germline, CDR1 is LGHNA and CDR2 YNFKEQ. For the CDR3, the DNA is TGTGCCAGCAGCCAAGATTACGGGGTTAACTATGGCTACACCTTC. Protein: CASSQDYGVNYGYTF.

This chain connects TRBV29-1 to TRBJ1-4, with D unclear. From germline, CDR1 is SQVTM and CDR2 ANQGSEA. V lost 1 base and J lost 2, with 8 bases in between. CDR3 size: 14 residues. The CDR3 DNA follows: TGCAGCGTTGAAGTCGAGAGGACTAATGAAAAACTGTTTTTT. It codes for CSVEVERTNEKLFF. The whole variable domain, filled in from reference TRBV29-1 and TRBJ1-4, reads SAVISQKPSRDICQRGTSLTIQCQVDSQVTMMFWYRQQPGQSLTLIATANQGSEATYESGFVIDKFPISRPNLTFSTLTVSNMSPEDSSIYLCSVEVERTNEKLFFGSGTQLSVL.

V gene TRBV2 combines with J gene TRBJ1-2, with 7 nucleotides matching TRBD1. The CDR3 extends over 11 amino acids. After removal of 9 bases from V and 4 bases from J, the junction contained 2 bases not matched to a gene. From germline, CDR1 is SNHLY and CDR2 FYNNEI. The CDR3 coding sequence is TGTGCCAGTGGACAGGTCTATGGCTACACCTTC. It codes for CASGQVYGYTF.

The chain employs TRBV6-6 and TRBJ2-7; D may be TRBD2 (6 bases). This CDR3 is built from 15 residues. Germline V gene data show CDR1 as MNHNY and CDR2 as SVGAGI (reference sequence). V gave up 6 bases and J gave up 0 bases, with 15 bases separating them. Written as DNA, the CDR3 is TGTGCCAGCAGCCAAGGAGGGGCGAGCTCCTACGAGCAGTACTTC. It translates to CASSQGGASSYEQYF.

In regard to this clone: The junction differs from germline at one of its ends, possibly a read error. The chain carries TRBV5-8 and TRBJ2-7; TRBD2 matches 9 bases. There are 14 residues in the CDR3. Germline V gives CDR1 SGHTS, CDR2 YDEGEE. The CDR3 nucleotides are TGTGCCAGCAGCGCCGGGGGGACTAGCCCTACGGGGGACTTC. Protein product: CASSAGGTSPTGDF.

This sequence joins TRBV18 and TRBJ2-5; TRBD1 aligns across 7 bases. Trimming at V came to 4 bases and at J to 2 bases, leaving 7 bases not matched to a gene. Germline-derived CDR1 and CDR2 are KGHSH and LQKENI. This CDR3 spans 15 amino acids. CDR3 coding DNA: TGTGCCAGCTCACGGGGGACAGAAGAACAAGAGACCCAGTACTTC. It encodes CASSRGTEEQETQYF.

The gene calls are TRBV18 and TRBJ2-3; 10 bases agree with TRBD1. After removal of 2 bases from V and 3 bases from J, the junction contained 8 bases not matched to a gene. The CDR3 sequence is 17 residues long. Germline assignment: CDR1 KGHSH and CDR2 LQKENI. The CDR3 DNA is TGTGCCAGCTCACCAACGACCGGGACAGGGGTGACAGATACGCAGTATTTT. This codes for CASSPTTGTGVTDTQYF.

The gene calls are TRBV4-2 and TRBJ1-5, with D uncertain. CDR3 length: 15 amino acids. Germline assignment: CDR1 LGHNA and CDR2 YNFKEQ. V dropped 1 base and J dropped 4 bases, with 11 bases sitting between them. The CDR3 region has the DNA TGTGCCAGCAGCCAAGGAGTCGAAGCGAATCAGCCCCAGCATTTT. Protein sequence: CASSQGVEANQPQHF.

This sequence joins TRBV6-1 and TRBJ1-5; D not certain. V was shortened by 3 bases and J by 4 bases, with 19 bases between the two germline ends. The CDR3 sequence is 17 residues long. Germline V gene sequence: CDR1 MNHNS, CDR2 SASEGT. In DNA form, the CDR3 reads TGTGCCAGCAGTGAGGGCAGGATACCTTATACTAATCAGCCCCAGCATTTT. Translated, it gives CASSEGRIPYTNQPQHF.

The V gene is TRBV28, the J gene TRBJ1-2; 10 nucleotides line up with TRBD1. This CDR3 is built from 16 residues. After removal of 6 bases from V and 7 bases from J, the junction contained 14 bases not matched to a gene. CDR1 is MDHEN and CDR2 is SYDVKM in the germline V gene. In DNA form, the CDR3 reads TGTGCCAGCAGAATAGGGACAGGGGCCGTTCTTGGTGGCTACACCTTC. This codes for CASRIGTGAVLGGYTF.

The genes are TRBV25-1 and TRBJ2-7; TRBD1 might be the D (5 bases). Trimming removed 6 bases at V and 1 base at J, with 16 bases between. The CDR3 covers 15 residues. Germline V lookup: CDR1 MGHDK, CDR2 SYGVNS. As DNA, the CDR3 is TGTGCCAGCAGACCCCCAGGGATCCTTTCCTACGAGCAGTACTTC. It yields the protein CASRPPGILSYEQYF.

Here the CDR3 DNA reads TGCGCCAGCAGCCCGGGGACAGGGAACTATGGCTACACCTTC. Protein sequence: CASSPGTGNYGYTF. The V call is TRBV4-3, the J call TRBJ1-2; 9 positions agree with TRBD1. CDR3 length: 14 residues. The V and J ends lost 4 bases and 2 bases, in that order; junction bases with no gene match: 2. Germline V CDR1 and CDR2: LGHNA, YSLEER.

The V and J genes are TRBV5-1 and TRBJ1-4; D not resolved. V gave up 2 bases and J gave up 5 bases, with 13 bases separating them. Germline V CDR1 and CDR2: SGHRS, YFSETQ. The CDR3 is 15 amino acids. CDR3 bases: TGCGCCAGCAGCTTACCACATGGTGAAAATGAAAAACTGTTTTTT. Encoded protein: CASSLPHGENEKLFF.

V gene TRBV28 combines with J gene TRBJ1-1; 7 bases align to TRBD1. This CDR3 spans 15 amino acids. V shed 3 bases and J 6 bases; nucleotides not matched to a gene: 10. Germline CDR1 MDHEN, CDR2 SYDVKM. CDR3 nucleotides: TGTGCCAGCAGTTTCCAACAGGGGCGCTGGGCTGAAGCTTTCTTT. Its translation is CASSFQQGRWAEAFF.

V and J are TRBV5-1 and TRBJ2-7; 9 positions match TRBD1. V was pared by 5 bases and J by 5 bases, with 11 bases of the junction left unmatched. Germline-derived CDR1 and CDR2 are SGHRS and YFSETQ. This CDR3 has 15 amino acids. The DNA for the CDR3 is TGCGCCAGCAGGTACACCGGGACAGGGTCCAACGAGCAGTACTTC. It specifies CASRYTGTGSNEQYF.

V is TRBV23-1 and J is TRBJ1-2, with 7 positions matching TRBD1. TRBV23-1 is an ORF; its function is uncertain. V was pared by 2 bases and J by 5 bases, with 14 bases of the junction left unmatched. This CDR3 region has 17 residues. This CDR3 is CASSQTRIPGTDYGYTF. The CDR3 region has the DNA TGCGCCAGCAGTCAAACACGTATTCCCGGGACAGATTATGGCTACACCTTC.

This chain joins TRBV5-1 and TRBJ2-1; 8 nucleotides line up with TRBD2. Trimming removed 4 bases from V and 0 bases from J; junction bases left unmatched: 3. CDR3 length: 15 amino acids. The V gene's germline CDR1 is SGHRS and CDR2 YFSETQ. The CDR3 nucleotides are TGCGCCAGCAGCATAACTAGCGGCTCCTACAATGAGCAGTTCTTC. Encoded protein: CASSITSGSYNEQFF.

Here the CDR3 reads CASREYQETQYF. The CDR3, as DNA: TGTGCCAGCAGGGAGTACCAAGAGACCCAGTACTTC. The V and J genes are TRBV2 and TRBJ2-5, with D uncertain. CDR3 size: 12 residues. Per the germline V gene, CDR1 is SNHLY and CDR2 is FYNNEI. Trimming took 6 bases from V and 0 from J, leaving 5 bases between them.

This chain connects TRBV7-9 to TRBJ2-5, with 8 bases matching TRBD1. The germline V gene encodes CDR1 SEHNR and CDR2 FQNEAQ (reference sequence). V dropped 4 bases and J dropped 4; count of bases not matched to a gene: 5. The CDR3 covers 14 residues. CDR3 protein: CASSSGDRGETQYF. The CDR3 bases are TGTGCCAGCAGCTCCGGAGACAGGGGAGAGACCCAGTACTTC.